This T cell receptor beta chain is drawn from a study of blood T cell repertoires in COVID-19. Study information: Sources were T cells, B-cell-depleted T cells, or PBMCs; the material itself was cDNA or gDNA.

Authors' methods: Amplification with reference gene primers provided the estimates of nucleated cell counts. Using immunoSEQ multiplex PCR, the repertoire was profiled, and TCRdb retains in-frame clones only, with some absent. D and trimming were read from the DNA, whereas the V and J calls and clone size are those reported in that table. This table holds 75,000 to 95,000 clones, 88% found once. The CDR3 runs to 15 residues. Germline values: CDR1 MNHNY, CDR2 SVGAGI (reference sequence). Germline trimming cut 6 bases from V and 1 base from J; bases unmatched to any gene: 8. The chain joins TRBV6-6 to TRBJ1-2; 7 nucleotides align to TRBD1. Sequencing was done on a sample of peripheral blood. The TCR was taken from a human donor in a cohort sampled during active COVID-19. The CDR3 region is CASSQSGQNNYGYTF. As DNA, the CDR3 is TGTGCCAGCAGCCAGTCGGGACAGAATAACTATGGCTACACCTTC.